This TCR beta chain was recorded in a study of cytomegalovirus exposure and HLA in healthy donors. Findings and caveats of the study: Altogether, about 160 TCR beta chains were recorded as cytomegalovirus-associated.

A word on this clone: Its matching antigen is unknown.

V shed 5 bases, J shed 1 base, and the junction held 8 bases outside the gene matches. The CDR3 is 16 residues long. Per germline, CDR1 LNHDA and CDR2 SQIVND (reference sequence). Likely unrecorded immune exposures existed in these nominally healthy donors. PCR primers comprised 60 Vbeta and 13 Jbeta primers. Method: immunoSEQ multiplex PCR; TCRdb's copy keeps in-frame clones and lacks some. The sample has 100,000 to 150,000 clones; approximately 80% are singletons. Sequencing was carried out using PBMCs. V is TRBV19 and J is TRBJ1-5; 7 bases align to TRBD1. The source of this sequence is a man in his forties or fifties in good health and CMV-seronegative. CDR3 in DNA: TGTGCCAGTAGTTCTCGGACAGGACGGAGCAATCAGCCCCAGCATTTT. Its translation is CASSSRTGRSNQPQHF.